This entry lists 8 T cell receptor beta chains sequenced from one sample in a study of T cells in Graves' hyperthyroidism and ophthalmopathy. Template material for amplifying TCR beta CDR3 regions consisted of RNA transcripts. HTBI primers were employed in a first-round RT-PCR of the TCR CDR3. TCRdb reprocessed the multiplex PCR reads via MiXCR and lists one record per CDR3 protein. This table holds approximately 620,000 distinct CDR3 sequences, more than 15% found once. The sequenced material came from blood. The receptors derive from a woman in her thirties or forties with Graves' ophthalmopathy.

This clonotype was seen only once. The chain recombines TRBV4-1 with TRBJ2-7; 8 bases align to TRBD1. With V trimmed by 0 bases and J by 0 bases, 4 bases remained unmatched. This CDR3 contains 16 residues. Germline V gene sequence: CDR1 MGHRA, CDR2 YSYEKL. The CDR3 nucleotides read TGCGCCAGCAGCCAAGAGGACAGGGTCAGCTCCTACGAGCAGTACTTC. As protein: CASSQEDRVSSYEQYF.

This clonotype was seen at least ten times. The CDR3 DNA follows: TGCAGTGCTACACCGGGACTAGCGGGAGGAAGGGCAGATACGCAGTATTTT. Protein sequence: CSATPGLAGGRADTQYF. The chain carries TRBV20-1 and TRBJ2-3, with 15 nucleotides matching TRBD2. The CDR3 totals 17 residues. The V gene's germline CDR1 is DFQATT and CDR2 SNEGSKA (reference sequence). Germline trimming cut 4 bases from V and 4 bases from J; bases unmatched to any gene: 9.

This clonotype has ten or more counts. This sequence joins TRBV6-1 and TRBJ1-1; a weak D match, TRBD1 (5 bases). The CDR3 spans 14 residues. CDR1 and CDR2 from the germline V gene are MNHNS and SASEGT. V lost 5 bases to trimming and J lost 4 bases, with 14 bases between them. As DNA, the CDR3 is TGTGCCAGCAGTTCGCCCAGGGTCGGCACTGAAGCTTTCTTT. As protein: CASSSPRVGTEAFF.

This clonotype was counted between two and nine times. The chain combines TRBV2 with TRBJ2-1, with unresolved D. This CDR3 spans 13 amino acids. The V and J ends lost 2 bases and 10 bases respectively, with 12 bases between them. Germline V gives CDR1 SNHLY, CDR2 FYNNEI. CDR3 loop: CASSERVTTEQFF. The DNA of the CDR3 is TGTGCCAGCAGTGAACGGGTAACGACAGAGCAGTTCTTC.

This clonotype was picked up many times. This chain joins TRBV11-2 and TRBJ2-5, with D perhaps TRBD2 (6 bases). V lost 4 bases to trimming and J lost 5 bases, with 17 bases between them. Germline V gene lookup returns CDR1 SGHAT and CDR2 FQNNGV. The CDR3 length is 15 residues. The CDR3 coding sequence is TGTGCCAGCAGCTCGGGGGACTGGGTTTCGGAGACCCAGTACTTC. The encoded protein is CASSSGDWVSETQYF.

This clonotype was picked up a small number of times. This chain uses TRBV25-1 with TRBJ1-6; D is unclear. The CDR3 length is 15 residues. Deletions cut 2 bases from V and 6 bases from J, with 11 bases between. From germline, CDR1 is MGHDK and CDR2 SYGVNS. The CDR3 loop reads CASSERVSPNSPLHF. The DNA of the CDR3 is TGTGCCAGCAGTGAAAGGGTCAGTCCTAATTCACCCCTCCACTTT.

This clonotype was found many times. This chain links TRBV20-1 with TRBJ2-5; maybe TRBD2 (6 bases). This CDR3 region has 14 residues. Trimming shortened V by 5 bases and J by 4 bases, and 17 bases separated the two germline ends. Per germline, CDR1 DFQATT and CDR2 SNEGSKA (reference sequence). DNA of the CDR3: TGCAGTGCTCCTACGAGGAGGGCCGGAGAGACCCAGTACTTC. Translating gives CSAPTRRAGETQYF.

V and J are TRBV6-5 and TRBJ2-1, with D uncertain. Germline-derived CDR1 and CDR2 are MNHEY and SVGAGI. Trimming took 5 bases from V and 5 from J, leaving 16 bases between them. CDR3 length: 15 residues. CDR3 nucleotides: TGTGCCAGCAGTATACTCGGGCAGTACAACAATGAGCAGTTCTTC. As protein: CASSILGQYNNEQFF.